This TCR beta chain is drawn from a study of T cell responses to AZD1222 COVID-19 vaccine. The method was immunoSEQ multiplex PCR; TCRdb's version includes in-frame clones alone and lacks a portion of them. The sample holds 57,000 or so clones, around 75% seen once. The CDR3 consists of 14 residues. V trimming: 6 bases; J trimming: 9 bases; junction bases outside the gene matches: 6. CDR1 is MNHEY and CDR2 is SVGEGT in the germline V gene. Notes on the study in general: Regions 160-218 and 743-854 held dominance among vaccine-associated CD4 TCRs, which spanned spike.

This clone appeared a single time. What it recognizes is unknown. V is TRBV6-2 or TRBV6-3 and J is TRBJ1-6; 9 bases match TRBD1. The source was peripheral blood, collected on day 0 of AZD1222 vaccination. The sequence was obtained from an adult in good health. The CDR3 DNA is TGTGCCAGCAGCACACAGGGGGCAAGTTCACCCCTCCACTTT. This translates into CASSTQGASSPLHF.